This TCR beta chain was captured by sequencing in a study of blood T cell repertoires in COVID-19. Across the study: Material from acute and convalescent COVID-19 was sourced from the United States, Italy and Spain. Sample material is recorded as cDNA or gDNA derived from T cells, B-cell-depleted T cells, or PBMCs.

Under the authors' procedure: Estimated nucleated cell counts came from reference gene primer amplification. Clones were read by immunoSEQ multiplex PCR, and TCRdb kept only the in-frame ones, dropping some. V, J and clone size are taken as reported in that table, and D and trimming were inferred from the DNA itself. The sample shows some 140,000 clones, roughly 80% of them seen only once. Seattle's cohort entered during active infection and was followed longitudinally. Sequenced input: peripheral blood. This receptor was obtained from a woman aged 55-69 years with COVID-19, enrolled during active disease.

In DNA, the CDR3 is TGTGCCAGCATGCTAGCGGGCACCCATGGGGCCCAGTACTTC. Protein sequence: CASMLAGTHGAQYF. The chain is built from TRBV2 and TRBJ2-5; the match to TRBD2 covers 8 bases. Trimming removed 7 bases from V and 9 bases from J; junction bases left unmatched: 13. The CDR3 is 14 amino acids. From germline, CDR1 is SNHLY and CDR2 FYNNEI.